This T cell receptor (beta chain) was retrieved from a study of T-cell memory formation after mild COVID-19 (dated by TCRdb to 2020 to 2022). For the wider study: TCR sequence clusters from the two donors were found to be largely donor specific. T-cell clones expanding and contracting after mild COVID-19 in a couple of donors were tracked by longitudinal TCRalpha and TCRbeta repertoire sequencing. Two young, previously healthy adult volunteers made up the cohort, one male and one female. Findings and caveats that apply to the study as a whole: Clones contracting from day 15 to 85 had balanced CD4/CD8 phenotypes, while a second wave expanding from day 15 to 37 was biased towards CD4+. The second-wave clones that peaked on day 37 were not confirmed to be SARS-CoV-2 specific. The study covered only a couple of mild cases, and larger cohorts including severe cases with pre-infection samples were considered necessary. Contracting CD4+ clones were found mainly in CM and EM memory subsets, while CD8+ clones were enriched in EMRA. Some responding clones were detected in pre-infection memory, which suggested that pre-existing cross-reactive memory T cells had joined the SARS-CoV-2 response.

Sequencing took place on an Illumina NovaSeq 6000. TCRalpha and TCRbeta cDNA libraries were constructed by 5'RACE with constant-segment primers, with sample barcodes and unique molecular identifiers being introduced. RNA was extracted from every sample with Trizol reagent. Library amplification was performed in two PCR steps, and a second sample barcode and Illumina TruSeq adapters were introduced in the second step. Libraries were sequenced on an Illumina NovaSeq with 2 x 150 bp paired-end reads. On the authors' methods: Reads were demultiplexed and collapsed into UMI-guided consensus sequences with migec v1.2.7. With mixcr v2.1.11, UMI consensuses were aligned to TRA and TRB V and J templates and assembled into clonotypes. A clonotype was counted as expanded or contracted only when both edgeR and NoisET called the clonotype significant, with the noise models trained on biological replicates. edgeR calls used a false discovery rate-adjusted p below 0.01 and a log2 fold-change threshold of 1. As an exploratory analysis of dynamics, max-normalized trajectories of the 1000 most abundant clonotypes were examined with PCA combined with hierarchical clustering. Separately sequenced CD4+ and CD8+ repertoires were used to assign a CD4 or CD8 phenotype to each responding clone. TCRdb reprocessing: public reads trimmed at Q25 with fastp, clones called with MiXCR, in-frame beta chains kept. CDR3 protein sequences are deduplicated, and each keeps its most common genes and DNA. TCRdb, rather than the study authors, made the V and J calls. The sample table holds hundreds of thousands of distinct CDR3 sequences, of which about 25% were seen once. The ten most abundant clones make up around 14% of the sample.

PBMCs were isolated by Ficoll-Paque density gradient centrifugation. The CDR3 sequence holds 15 residues, the cysteine and phenylalanine included. CDR3 DNA only is kept here, 45 bases in frame from base 1. CDR1 is given as KGHDR and CDR2 as SFDVKD, both from the germline V gene. Cut back by 3 bases and 0 bases, the V and J ends lie 11 bases apart. Of note for this clonotype: There is no known antigen for this receptor. Nothing much larger sits one base from this clone, and base qualities are not available.

The rearrangement joined TRBV24-1 to TRBJ2-7; TRBD1 is a weak D gene call, 5 bases matching. Sequences were obtained from PBMCs or a T cell subset sorted from them (not recorded which). The sequence derives from an adult woman who had mild COVID-19 (a few samples of this study predate the infection). The sample titles of this study are shuffled in the database, so cell type and time point are left out; the donor was told from shared clones. The CDR3 loop reads CATSDPSTGSYEQYF. The DNA sequence is as follows: TGTGCCACCAGTGATCCCAGCACAGGCTCCTACGAGCAGTACTTC.